Listed here are 7 T cell receptor beta chains from one sample, sequenced in a study of blood T cell repertoires in COVID-19. Clones were sequenced by immunoSEQ multiplex PCR, and TCRdb holds only the in-frame ones, with some missing. This table holds 150,000 or so clones, about nine tenths found once. Sequencing was carried out using peripheral blood. Source of these receptors: a man at least 80 years old with acute or convalescent COVID-19.

The V and J genes are TRBV29-1 and TRBJ2-5, with 16 bases matching TRBD2. This CDR3 comprises 15 residues. CDR1 and CDR2 (germline): SQVTM, ANQGSEA. J gave up 2 bases and V 7 bases, and 4 bases lay outside the gene matches. CDR3 coding DNA: TGCAGCGCTGGGACTAGCGGGGGGGCACAAGAGACCCAGTACTTC. Translated, it gives CSAGTSGGAQETQYF.

The chain has TRBV10-3 and TRBJ2-1; D unclear. CDR1 and CDR2 from the germline V gene are ENHRY and SYGVKD. The CDR3 extends over 13 amino acids. V lost 10 bases and J 6 bases, leaving 16 bases between the germline ends. The CDR3: CATLGQSTNEQFF. The CDR3 DNA sequence: TGTGCCACCCTTGGGCAGTCCACCAATGAGCAGTTCTTC.

The J gene is TRBJ2-7, the V gene TRBV19; TRBD1 matches 7 bases. This CDR3 spans 13 amino acids. Germline loops: CDR1 LNHDA, CDR2 SQIVND (reference sequence). The V and J ends lost 9 bases and 3 bases, in that order; junction bases with no gene match: 8. Written as DNA, the CDR3 is TGTGCCAGCTCACAGGGGAGAGGCTACGAGCAGTACTTC. This sequence encodes CASSQGRGYEQYF. The full variable domain, in which reference TRBV19 and TRBJ2-7 provide the parts outside the CDR3, is DGGITQSPKYLFRKEGQNVTLSCEQNLNHDAMYWYRQDPGQGLRLIYYSQIVNDFQKGDIAEGYSVSREKKESFPLTVTSAQKNPTAFYLCASSQGRGYEQYFGPGTRLTVT.

V is TRBV19 and J is TRBJ1-1; 8 bases line up with TRBD1. Germline lookup yields CDR1 LNHDA and CDR2 SQIVND (reference sequence). The CDR3 runs 16 residues. After removal of 6 bases from V and 0 bases from J, the junction contained 9 bases not matched to a gene. CDR3 region: CASRAGYRGLNTEAFF. CDR3 sequence (DNA): TGTGCCAGTAGAGCAGGATACAGGGGGTTGAACACTGAAGCTTTCTTT.

The chain couples TRBV30 to TRBJ1-1; tentative D call: TRBD1 (6 bases). Looked up from germline, CDR1 is GTSNPN and CDR2 is SVGIG (reference sequence). CDR3 length equals 14 residues. V lost 5 bases, J lost 2 bases, and 15 bases lay in between. CDR3 amino acids: CAWARGSYNTEAFF. The CDR3 DNA reads as TGTGCCTGGGCCAGGGGAAGTTACAACACTGAAGCTTTCTTT.

V is TRBV9 and J is TRBJ2-7, with D perhaps matching TRBD2 (5 bases). The CDR3 contains 15 residues. V was shortened by 0 bases and J by 2 bases, with 12 bases between the two germline ends. CDR1 SGDLS and CDR2 YYNGEE come from the germline V gene. The CDR3 bases are TGTGCCAGCAGCGTAGCTCCGGGAACCACCTACGAGCAGTACTTC. Its translation is CASSVAPGTTYEQYF.

The chain couples TRBV9 to TRBJ2-1; 8 nucleotides match TRBD1. The V and J ends lost 3 bases and 3 bases, in that order; junction bases with no gene match: 11. The CDR3 is 17 residues long. Germline V gives CDR1 SGDLS, CDR2 YYNGEE. The CDR3 sequence is CASSDDPGQALYNEQFF. CDR3 coding DNA: TGTGCCAGCAGCGACGACCCGGGACAGGCCCTCTACAATGAGCAGTTCTTC. Full variable domain (outside the CDR3, taken from reference TRBV9 and TRBJ2-1): DSGVTQTPKHLITATGQRVTLRCSPRSGDLSVYWYQQSLDQGLQFLIQYYNGEERAKGNILERFSAQQFPDLHSELNLSSLELGDSALYFCASSDDPGQALYNEQFFGPGTRLTVL.